These 5 T cell receptor beta chains were sequenced from one sample in a study of blood T cell repertoires in COVID-19. The method was immunoSEQ multiplex PCR; TCRdb's version includes in-frame clones alone and lacks a portion of them. This table holds under 85,000 clones, 87% found once. Specimen: peripheral blood. The receptors derive from a woman at least 80 years old with active or convalescent COVID-19.

This rearrangement joins TRBV7-2 to TRBJ2-7; D is uncertain. Germline V CDR1 and CDR2: SGHTA, FQGNSA. The V end was cut by 5 bases, the J end by 0 bases, with 11 bases between. The CDR3 covers 14 residues. In nucleotides, the CDR3 is TGTGCCAGCAGCAGAGAGTGGTCCTCCTACGAGCAGTACTTC. Encoded protein: CASSREWSSYEQYF.

The rearrangement uses TRBV5-1 and TRBJ2-4, with D tentatively TRBD2 (5 bases). Trimming removed 1 base from V and 1 base from J, with 12 bases in between. CDR1 is SGHRS and CDR2 is YFSETQ in the germline V gene. The CDR3 loop spans 16 amino acids. CDR3 sequence: CASSLPREGAKNIQYF. In nucleotides, the CDR3 is TGCGCCAGCAGCTTGCCGAGGGAAGGGGCCAAAAACATTCAGTACTTC.

The chain employs TRBV9 and TRBJ2-1; 11 nucleotides agree with TRBD2. The V gene end was trimmed by 4 bases and the J gene end by 3 bases; junction bases not matched to a gene: 3. Germline V gene sequence: CDR1 SGDLS, CDR2 YYNGEE. This CDR3 has 15 residues. The CDR3 here is CASSSSGRDYNEQFF. For the CDR3, the DNA is TGTGCCAGCAGCAGTAGCGGGAGGGACTACAATGAGCAGTTCTTC.

The gene calls are TRBV11-2 and TRBJ1-2; TRBD1 aligns across 10 bases. The CDR3 is 16 residues long. Per the germline V gene, CDR1 is SGHAT and CDR2 is FQNNGV. Trimming at V came to 5 bases and at J to 7 bases, leaving 13 bases not matched to a gene. Written as DNA, the CDR3 is TGTGCCAGCAGCCCCATAGGGGACAGGGGTGTGCGTGGCTACACCTTC. Translated: CASSPIGDRGVRGYTF.

The chain uses TRBV19 and TRBJ1-6; 11 bases match TRBD1. CDR1 is LNHDA, CDR2 SQIVND, per germline (reference sequence). With 3 bases clipped from V and 8 bases from J, the junction kept 3 bases outside the gene matches. This CDR3 comprises 15 residues. The CDR3 loop reads CASSIPGQGDSPLHF. The CDR3 bases are TGTGCCAGTAGTATTCCGGGACAGGGGGATTCACCCCTCCACTTT.